The T cell receptor (beta chain) described here comes from a study of blood T cell repertoires in COVID-19 (TCRdb year 2020). Study-wide context: The collaborator samples originated in the United States, Italy and Spain and spanned the acute and convalescent phases of COVID-19. A de-identified subject ID, COVID-19 status, age in years and sex were almost always included in the sample metadata. Where HLA class I and class II types were available, the types were taken from metadata supplied by the sample provider, not from assay-based typing. The dataset comprised deeply sampled blood TCRbeta repertoires from subjects exposed to, actively infected with, or recovered from COVID-19. The samples were drawn from two sources: the first 160 participants of the ongoing ImmuneRACE study, and 1,254 subjects contributed by 6 global collaborators. The repertoires were released in a freely available public database meant as a resource for research on the immune response to SARS-CoV-2. The material from the prospective study consisted of cDNA or gDNA derived from T cells, B-cell-depleted T cells, or PBMCs.

A word on this clone: Its antigen has not been determined. No qualities accompany the bases; no much larger clone lies one base away.

What the study reported, not specific to this receptor: How much clinical and demographic metadata was included differed by source and by participant, and the metadata was provided uncurated.

Each collaborating institution followed its own protocols to collect whole blood in K2EDTA tubes. For TCRbeta analysis, collaborators shipped samples as frozen whole blood, isolated PBMCs, or DNA extracted from either of those sample types. The CDR3 covers 16 residues, taking in both the cysteine and the phenylalanine. This entry keeps only the CDR3 DNA: 48 bases, framed from base 1. Deletion took 0 bases off V and 2 bases off J, with a span of 16 bases between the germline ends. Via the germline V gene, CDR1 is SQVTM and CDR2 ANQGSEA. TCRbeta CDR3 regions were amplified from genomic DNA by means of the immunoSEQ Assay, a bias-controlled multiplex PCR. The paper's data handling went like this. The number of nucleated cells in each sample was estimated by amplification of reference gene primers within the assay. To quantify the absolute abundance of each unique TCRbeta CDR3 rearrangement, sequence reads were collapsed and filtered. Productive Simpson clonality was computed per sample as the square root of Simpson's diversity index over productive rearrangements. TCRdb limited this immuneACCESS table to in-frame rearrangements with V and J called. A share of clones is missing; checked studies link under half to unresolved V genes, and the rest is unexplained. Clone size and V and J calls were adopted from that table, with D and trimming inferred from the DNA. The sample table shows more than 200,000 clones, and about 87% are seen once. Of the sample, more than 1.5% falls within the top ten clones.

This chain is built from TRBV29-1 and TRBJ2-5; the D gene is perhaps TRBD2, from 5 matching bases. The clonotype was recovered from a man in his 70s with acute or convalescent COVID-19. The specimen sequenced was peripheral blood. The DNA sequence is as follows: TGCAGCGTTGAAGAGGATGCGGGCAGGCGTCAAGAGACCCAGTACTTC. Translated, it gives CSVEEDAGRRQETQYF.